The 23 T cell receptor beta chains below were found in one sample sequenced in a study of blood T cell repertoires in COVID-19. Assay: immunoSEQ multiplex PCR; the TCRdb copy retains only in-frame clones and omits some. Here the sample spans some 120,000 clones, more than 70% being singletons. Sequenced sample: peripheral blood. These receptors were taken from a woman of 80 years or more with acute or convalescent COVID-19.

This sequence joins TRBV7-8 and TRBJ1-5; TRBD1 agrees at 7 bases. J gave up 0 bases and V 1 base, and 9 bases lay outside the gene matches. This CDR3 has 18 amino acids. Germline CDR1 SGHVS, CDR2 FQNEAQ. The CDR3 bases are TGTGCCAGCAGCTTAGGGACGGGAGGGGGCTATAGCAATCAGCCCCAGCATTTT. It specifies CASSLGTGGGYSNQPQHF.

V and J are TRBV4-1 and TRBJ2-1; TRBD1 agrees at 9 bases. The CDR3 spans 16 residues. The V segment lost 0 bases and the J segment 14 bases; nucleotides outside the gene matches: 14. Germline V lookup: CDR1 MGHRA, CDR2 YSYEKL. CDR3 in amino acids: CASSQDRDRDGLVKFF. Written as DNA, the CDR3 is TGCGCCAGCAGCCAAGACCGGGACAGGGATGGACTCGTTAAGTTCTTC.

The chain joins TRBV7-6 to TRBJ1-1; 8 bases agree with TRBD1. CDR1 and CDR2 (germline): SGHVS, FNYEAQ. The CDR3 consists of 15 residues. The ends lost 2 bases at V and 2 bases at J; junction bases unmatched: 4. CDR3 protein: CASSLSQGVNTEAFF. The DNA of the CDR3 is TGTGCCAGCAGCTTATCACAGGGGGTAAACACTGAAGCTTTCTTT. Full variable domain (outside the CDR3, taken from reference TRBV7-6 and TRBJ1-1): GAGVSQSPRYKVTKRGQDVALRCDPISGHVSLYWYRQALGQGPEFLTYFNYEAQQDKSGLPNDRFSAERPEGSISTLTIQRTEQRDSAMYRCASSLSQGVNTEAFFGQGTRLTVV.

The V gene is TRBV6-5, the J gene TRBJ2-7; D is perhaps TRBD1 (6 bases). Germline values: CDR1 MNHEY, CDR2 SVGAGI. V lost 2 bases and J lost 0, with 11 bases in between. The length of the CDR3 is 15 residues. Here the CDR3 reads CASSYRGGYSYEQYF. DNA for the CDR3: TGTGCCAGCAGTTACAGAGGGGGTTACTCCTACGAGCAGTACTTC.

The chain employs TRBV18 and TRBJ1-4; no clear D. The CDR3 extends over 16 amino acids. The V and J ends lost 2 bases and 4 bases respectively, with 14 bases between them. The germline V gene has CDR1 KGHSH and CDR2 LQKENI. CDR3 sequence reads: CASSPISHRINEKLFF. The CDR3 coding sequence is TGTGCCAGCTCACCAATTTCGCACAGAATTAATGAAAAACTGTTTTTT. Drawing the rest from reference TRBV18 and TRBJ1-4, the complete variable domain is NAGVMQNPRHLVRRRGQEARLRCSPMKGHSHVYWYRQLPEEGLKFMVYLQKENIIDESGMPKERFSAEFPKEGPSILRIQQVVRGDSAAYFCASSPISHRINEKLFFGSGTQLSVL.

V gene TRBV6-2 or TRBV6-3 combines with J gene TRBJ2-7; 8 positions agree with TRBD2. V dropped 7 bases and J dropped 6; count of bases not matched to a gene: 11. Germline CDR1 and CDR2: MNHEY and SVGEGT. This CDR3 spans 14 amino acids. The CDR3 DNA reads TGTGCCAGCACCCCAGCGGGAGTAAGAGGCGAGCAGTACTTC. Residues: CASTPAGVRGEQYF.

This sequence joins TRBV5-5 and TRBJ1-1; D is possibly TRBD1 (6 bases). Germline V CDR1 and CDR2: SGHKS, YYEKEE (reference sequence). The CDR3 is 15 residues long. The ends were cut back, 2 bases at V and 0 bases at J, with 11 bases in the middle. The DNA of the CDR3 is TGTGCCAGCAGCTTTAGTCAGGGGCTGAACACTGAAGCTTTCTTT. Protein sequence: CASSFSQGLNTEAFF.

The V gene is TRBV7-3, the J gene TRBJ2-2; perhaps TRBD1 as D (5 bases). Trimming pared 1 base from V and 5 bases from J, leaving 11 bases between. CDR3 length: 15 amino acids. The germline V gene has CDR1 SGHTA and CDR2 FQGTGA. Here the CDR3 reads CASSLRSGSTGELFF. Here the CDR3 DNA reads TGTGCCAGCAGCTTAAGGTCAGGGTCGACCGGGGAGCTGTTTTTT.

The chain carries TRBV6-1 and TRBJ2-7, with TRBD1 identical over 9 bases. The CDR3 totals 14 residues. CDR1 and CDR2 from the germline V gene are MNHNS and SASEGT. V lost 1 base to trimming and J lost 6 bases; unmatched junction nucleotides: 4. CDR3 coding DNA: TGTGCCAGCAGTGAAGACAGGGGGCGCCCCGAGCAGTACTTC. It translates to CASSEDRGRPEQYF.

The genes are TRBV9 and TRBJ1-1; a weak D match, TRBD1 (6 bases). CDR1 is SGDLS and CDR2 is YYNGEE in the germline V gene. Trimming cost V 3 bases and J 8 bases, with 17 bases left between them. The CDR3 sequence is 14 residues long. CDR3 nucleotide sequence: TGTGCCAGCAGCGCCCGAAGGACAGCATCAGAAGCTTTCTTT. This sequence encodes CASSARRTASEAFF.

The V gene is TRBV29-1, the J gene TRBJ1-1, with unresolved D. This CDR3 is built from 9 residues. V was pared by 3 bases and J by 6 bases, with 2 bases between. Germline-derived CDR1 and CDR2 are SQVTM and ANQGSEA. The CDR3, as DNA: TGCAGCGTTGACGCTGAAGCTTTCTTT. As protein: CSVDAEAFF.

The chain recombines TRBV18 with TRBJ1-3; D is perhaps TRBD1 (5 bases). Germline lookup yields CDR1 KGHSH and CDR2 LQKENI. Trimming took 2 bases from V and 3 from J, leaving 11 bases between them. CDR3 length: 15 amino acids. In DNA form, the CDR3 reads TGTGCCAGCTCACCAAGGGAGGGGAATGGAAACACCATATATTTT. Translating it yields CASSPREGNGNTIYF.

This clone turned up a few times. This rearrangement joins TRBV11-2 to TRBJ2-1; 8 positions agree with TRBD2. V lost 5 bases, J lost 4 bases, and 7 bases stayed unmatched. Germline CDR1 is SGHAT and CDR2 is FQNNGV. The CDR3 loop spans 15 amino acids. DNA of the CDR3: TGTGCCAGCAGCCCAGCGGGAGTTGATTACAATGAGCAGTTCTTC. Amino acid sequence: CASSPAGVDYNEQFF.

This clone showed up just once. This chain connects TRBV9 to TRBJ2-7; TRBD2 matches at 8 bases. This CDR3 is 15 amino acids long. CDR1 and CDR2 from the germline V gene are SGDLS and YYNGEE. Trimming at V came to 0 bases and at J to 2 bases, leaving 4 bases not matched to a gene. This chain's CDR3 is CASSVGGGGPYEQYF. Here the CDR3 DNA reads TGTGCCAGCAGCGTAGGGGGCGGGGGGCCCTACGAGCAGTACTTC.

The V gene is TRBV11-2, the J gene TRBJ1-4; 9 bases match TRBD1. Trimming took 5 bases from V and 12 from J; bases not matched to a gene: 7. This CDR3 region has 13 residues. The germline gives CDR1 SGHAT, CDR2 FQNNGV. Written as DNA, the CDR3 is TGTGCCAGCAGCACACAGGGGGCCGTTGAACTGTTTTTT. Amino acid sequence: CASSTQGAVELFF.

The V call is TRBV2, the J call TRBJ1-6; D gene uncertain. This CDR3 is 15 amino acids long. CDR1 is SNHLY and CDR2 is FYNNEI in the germline V gene. Between the trimmed V and J ends, which lost 2 bases and 0 bases, there was a span of 5 bases. CDR3 in amino acids: CASSERSSYNSPLHF. Written as DNA, the CDR3 is TGTGCCAGCAGTGAACGGAGCTCCTATAATTCACCCCTCCACTTT.

V usage is TRBV7-2 and J usage is TRBJ2-2; tentative D call: TRBD2 (5 bases). The CDR3 covers 14 residues. The germline gives CDR1 SGHTA, CDR2 FQGNSA. Trimming shortened V by 5 bases and J by 7 bases, and 14 bases separated the two germline ends. DNA for the CDR3: TGTGCCAGCAGCCGTAATGGAGGAGGCGGGGAGCTGTTTTTT. The encoded protein is CASSRNGGGGELFF.

In its sample, this clone was seen once. The V and J genes are TRBV18 and TRBJ2-2; D may be TRBD1 (6 bases). This CDR3 is built from 15 residues. The V gene lost 2 bases and the J gene lost 1 base, with 8 bases spanning the gap. Germline V gene sequence: CDR1 KGHSH, CDR2 LQKENI. CDR3 in amino acids: CASSPTTGNTGELFF. CDR3 nucleotide sequence: TGTGCCAGCTCACCAACGACAGGGAACACCGGGGAGCTGTTTTTT.

This chain links TRBV25-1 with TRBJ2-1; 11 bases line up with TRBD2. In germline, CDR1 is MGHDK, CDR2 SYGVNS. The CDR3 has 17 amino acids. Trimming at V came to 2 bases and at J to 4 bases, leaving 7 bases not matched to a gene. CDR3 region: CASSEPLGLADYNEQFF. The CDR3 DNA is TGTGCCAGCAGTGAACCCCTGGGACTAGCGGATTACAATGAGCAGTTCTTC.

This chain links TRBV12-3 or TRBV12-4 with TRBJ1-5; D not resolved. The CDR3 sequence is 13 residues long. V was pared by 3 bases and J by 5 bases, with 8 bases between. This CDR3 reads CASSFRSDQPQHF. DNA of the CDR3: TGTGCCAGCAGTTTTCGATCGGATCAGCCCCAGCATTTT.

The chain recombines TRBV27 with TRBJ2-7, with a weak D call TRBD2 (5 bases). Germline V gene lookup returns CDR1 MNHEY and CDR2 SMNVEV (reference sequence). V lost 6 bases to trimming and J lost 6 bases, with 18 bases between them. This CDR3 region has 14 residues. The CDR3, as DNA: TGTGCCAGCAGCCGGGCTCACATTGGGAGCGAGCAGTACTTC. It translates to CASSRAHIGSEQYF.

This rearrangement joins TRBV24-1 to TRBJ1-5; 7 bases line up with TRBD1. Germline CDR1 KGHDR, CDR2 SFDVKD. The CDR3 consists of 13 residues. V lost 9 bases and J lost 5; bases outside the gene matches: 6. The CDR3 spells CATSRGADQPQHF. In DNA, the CDR3 is TGTGCCACCTCCAGGGGGGCCGATCAGCCCCAGCATTTT.

The chain couples TRBV20-1 to TRBJ1-5; no reliable D call. Germline CDR1 reads DFQATT; CDR2 reads SNEGSKA (reference sequence). This CDR3 region has 13 residues. The ends were cut back, 3 bases at V and 0 bases at J, with 6 bases in the middle. The CDR3 sequence: CSASGHSNQPQHF. For the CDR3, the DNA is TGCAGTGCTAGTGGGCATAGCAATCAGCCCCAGCATTTT.